This T cell receptor (beta chain) emerged from a study of cytomegalovirus exposure and HLA in healthy donors. To note about this clone: Its target is not known.

Study-level results: According to a later analysis, most TCR beta chains associated with CMV appeared HLA-restricted.

Primers included in the PCR were 60 Vbeta and 13 Jbeta primers. The table came from immunoSEQ multiplex PCR; TCRdb's copy has only in-frame clones and leaves some out. The sample shows around 170,000 clones, more than 75% of them seen only once. This CDR3 is 13 amino acids long. The source is a woman aged 50 to 60 in good health and CMV-seropositive. The specimen was PBMCs. V usage is TRBV21-1 and J usage is TRBJ1-2; no check of the table's D call, TRBD1, against the DNA was made. TRBV21-1 represents a pseudogene. CDR3 in amino acids: CASRPRTGLGYTF. CDR3 coding DNA: TGTGCCAGCAGGCCCCGGACAGGGCTTGGCTACACCTTC.